Below are 25 T cell receptor beta chains sequenced from a single sample in a study of cytomegalovirus exposure and HLA in healthy donors (dated by TCRdb to about 2017). The library was generated by the immunoSEQ multiplex PCR assay. A mixture of 60 forward primers for TCR Vbeta segments and 13 reverse primers for TCR Jbeta segments was used in the multiplex PCR. The table comes from immuneACCESS by way of TCRdb, which keeps in-frame sequences with V and J called. Part of the clones is missing from these tables; in studies checked, under half for an unresolved V gene and the rest for unknown reasons. A total of about 110,000 clones appear in this sample, around 80% of them only once. The ten largest clones represent 4% to 5.5% of the sample. Sequencing was done on a sample of PBMCs. The receptors stem from a man aged 30 to 39 in good health and CMV-seropositive.

The gene calls are TRBV5-6 and TRBJ2-7; tentative D call: TRBD1 (5 bases). Trimming removed 4 bases from V and 2 bases from J, with 16 bases in between. Germline-derived CDR1 and CDR2 are SGHDT and YYEEEE. The CDR3 is 15 residues long. The CDR3 coding sequence is TGTGCCAGCAGCCTCGTAGGGGCATCCACCTACGAGCAGTACTTC. Translation: CASSLVGASTYEQYF.

The chain uses TRBV5-1 and TRBJ2-5; maybe TRBD2 (6 bases). Trimming took 5 bases from V and 5 from J, leaving 16 bases between them. Germline values: CDR1 SGHRS, CDR2 YFSETQ. The CDR3 has 14 amino acids. The chain's CDR3 is CASRTGTEEETQYF. DNA for the CDR3: TGCGCCAGCAGAACCGGGACTGAGGAGGAGACCCAGTACTTC. Variable domain in full (rest from reference TRBV5-1 and TRBJ2-5): KAGVTQTPRYLIKTRGQQVTLSCSPISGHRSVSWYQQTPGQGLQFLFEYFSETQRNKGNFPGRFSGRQFSNSRSEMNVSTLELGDSALYLCASRTGTEEETQYFGPGTRLLVL.

This rearrangement joins TRBV28 to TRBJ1-1, with 7 bases matching TRBD1. V lost 8 bases and J lost 2; bases outside the gene matches: 8. This CDR3 has 14 amino acids. Germline CDR1 is MDHEN and CDR2 is SYDVKM. CDR3 amino acids: CASAEQGRNTEAFF. The CDR3 DNA follows: TGTGCCAGCGCCGAACAGGGGAGAAACACTGAAGCTTTCTTT.

The chain uses TRBV27 and TRBJ1-5, with a possible D match to TRBD1 (5 bases). The CDR3 covers 15 residues. Trimming removed 2 bases from V and 2 bases from J, with 10 bases in between. CDR1 is MNHEY and CDR2 is SMNVEV in the germline V gene (reference sequence). For the CDR3, the DNA is TGTGCCAGCAGTTTAGGGGCGTTAGGCAATCAGCCCCAGCATTTT. Translating gives CASSLGALGNQPQHF.

This clone was seen more than once but under ten times. Here the CDR3 reads CASSVGSRTSGGAQFF. In nucleotides, the CDR3 is TGTGCCAGCAGCGTAGGTAGCAGGACTAGCGGGGGGGCCCAGTTCTTC. The J gene is TRBJ2-1, the V gene TRBV9, with 15 bases aligning to TRBD2. This CDR3 is built from 16 residues. Per the germline V gene, CDR1 is SGDLS and CDR2 is YYNGEE. The V and J ends lost 0 bases and 13 bases, in that order; junction bases with no gene match: 8. Supplemented by reference TRBV9 and TRBJ2-1, the full variable domain reads DSGVTQTPKHLITATGQRVTLRCSPRSGDLSVYWYQQSLDQGLQFLIQYYNGEERAKGNILERFSAQQFPDLHSELNLSSLELGDSALYFCASSVGSRTSGGAQFFGPGTRLTVL.

This clone was counted between two and nine times. This chain joins TRBV4-2 and TRBJ2-1; D gene unclear. Trimming stripped 0 bases from V and 9 bases from J, with 12 bases between. The germline V gene encodes CDR1 LGHNA and CDR2 YNFKEQ. This CDR3 region has 14 residues. CDR3 DNA: TGTGCCAGCAGCCAAGACGCTACCCTACCTGAGCAGTTCTTC. Protein sequence: CASSQDATLPEQFF.

V gene TRBV19 combines with J gene TRBJ1-6, with 10 positions matching TRBD1. This CDR3 region has 16 residues. V dropped 3 bases and J dropped 9; count of bases not matched to a gene: 8. Germline-derived CDR1 and CDR2 are LNHDA and SQIVND (reference sequence). CDR3 amino acids: CASSMAPGQGISPLHF. CDR3 sequence (DNA): TGTGCCAGTAGTATGGCCCCGGGACAGGGGATTTCACCCCTCCACTTT. Full variable domain (outside the CDR3, taken from reference TRBV19 and TRBJ1-6): DGGITQSPKYLFRKEGQNVTLSCEQNLNHDAMYWYRQDPGQGLRLIYYSQIVNDFQKGDIAEGYSVSREKKESFPLTVTSAQKNPTAFYLCASSMAPGQGISPLHFGNGTRLTVT.

This chain joins TRBV9 and TRBJ2-7, with 7 bases that match TRBD2. Germline CDR1 reads SGDLS; CDR2 reads YYNGEE. V shed 0 bases, J shed 2 bases, and the junction held 5 bases outside the gene matches. The CDR3 consists of 15 residues. CDR3 DNA: TGTGCCAGCAGCGTAGGGTGGGGGGGACCCTACGAGCAGTACTTC. Translating gives CASSVGWGGPYEQYF.

The sample holds a few counts of this clone. The J gene is TRBJ1-5, the V gene TRBV7-9, with D tentatively TRBD1 (6 bases). Germline CDR1 SEHNR, CDR2 FQNEAQ (reference sequence). The CDR3 is 14 amino acids. The V end lost 4 bases, the J end lost 5 bases, and 12 bases lay between the germline ends. The CDR3 reads CASSSEDSYQPQHF. CDR3 nucleotides: TGTGCCAGCAGCTCAGAGGACAGTTATCAGCCCCAGCATTTT. The full variable domain, its missing parts supplied by reference TRBV7-9 and TRBJ1-5, is DTGVSQNPRHKITKRGQNVTFRCDPISEHNRLYWYRQTLGQGPEFLTYFQNEAQLEKSRLLSDRFSAERPKGSFSTLEIQRTEQGDSAMYLCASSSEDSYQPQHFGDGTRLSIL.

V and J are TRBV11-2 and TRBJ2-2; D gene uncertain. Germline V gene data show CDR1 as SGHAT and CDR2 as FQNNGV. The CDR3 is 12 amino acids. V was trimmed by 5 bases and J by 3 bases, leaving 4 bases between them. CDR3 amino acids: CASSPDTGELFF. Here the CDR3 DNA reads TGTGCCAGCAGCCCTGACACCGGGGAGCTGTTTTTT.

This chain uses TRBV19 with TRBJ2-1; TRBD2 aligns across 9 bases. Germline CDR1 is LNHDA and CDR2 is SQIVND (reference sequence). The CDR3 consists of 15 residues. The junction had 7 bases not matched to a gene; V was cut back by 3 bases and J by 7 bases. This chain's CDR3 is CASSMTSGNTNEQFF. The CDR3 bases are TGTGCCAGTAGTATGACTAGCGGCAATACGAATGAGCAGTTCTTC. Looking up the rest from reference TRBV19 and TRBJ2-1 gives the full variable domain: DGGITQSPKYLFRKEGQNVTLSCEQNLNHDAMYWYRQDPGQGLRLIYYSQIVNDFQKGDIAEGYSVSREKKESFPLTVTSAQKNPTAFYLCASSMTSGNTNEQFFGPGTRLTVL.

This chain connects TRBV7-2 to TRBJ1-2, with D maybe TRBD1 (6 bases). The CDR3 contains 14 residues. V lost 1 base, J lost 3 bases, and 9 bases lay in between. CDR1 is SGHTA and CDR2 is FQGNSA in the germline V gene. The CDR3 region is CASSLGQADYGYTF. The CDR3 bases are TGTGCCAGCAGCTTAGGACAGGCGGACTATGGCTACACCTTC.

The genes are TRBV5-1 and TRBJ2-5; D is uncertain. Germline V lookup: CDR1 SGHRS, CDR2 YFSETQ. This CDR3 region has 14 residues. V gave up 0 bases and J gave up 4 bases, with 10 bases separating them. The CDR3 coding sequence is TGCGCCAGCAGCTTGGGGCAGAGACTAGAGACCCAGTACTTC. This codes for CASSLGQRLETQYF.

The chain has TRBV7-9 and TRBJ2-7; D uncertain. V was pared by 5 bases and J by 5 bases, with 4 bases between. The CDR3 contains 10 residues. From germline, CDR1 is SEHNR and CDR2 FQNEAQ (reference sequence). The CDR3 DNA sequence: TGTGCCAGCAGCCAAAACGAGCAGTACTTC. It codes for CASSQNEQYF.

The chain couples TRBV30 to TRBJ1-1; D gene ambiguous. The CDR3 covers 13 residues. Germline lookup yields CDR1 GTSNPN and CDR2 SVGIG (reference sequence). V was shortened by 5 bases and J by 1 base, with 11 bases between the two germline ends. CDR3 coding DNA: TGTGCCTGGTTCCGACGGAGGAACACTGAAGCTTTCTTT. Its translation: CAWFRRRNTEAFF.

The chain links TRBV9 to TRBJ2-7, with D possibly TRBD2 on 5 matching bases. Trimming cost V 4 bases and J 3 bases, with 11 bases left between them. Germline CDR1 is SGDLS and CDR2 is YYNGEE. CDR3 length equals 13 residues. The CDR3 loop is CASSPSTSYEQYF. The CDR3 DNA is TGTGCCAGCAGCCCGAGTACTAGCTACGAGCAGTACTTC.

The rearrangement joins TRBV5-1 to TRBJ1-2; D is possibly TRBD1 (5 bases). The CDR3 is 14 residues long. Trimming removed 0 bases at V and 8 bases at J, with 14 bases between. Germline V gene sequence: CDR1 SGHRS, CDR2 YFSETQ. CDR3 bases: TGCGCCAGCAGCTTGGAAGGCAGGGCCCTCGGCTACACCTTC. This translates into CASSLEGRALGYTF.

Many counts were recorded for this clone. The chain uses TRBV2 and TRBJ2-2; the match to TRBD2 covers 7 bases. The CDR3 spans 12 residues. V shed 8 bases and J 5 bases; nucleotides not matched to a gene: 2. CDR1 and CDR2 from the germline V gene are SNHLY and FYNNEI. The CDR3 sequence: CASDGGTGELFF. Here the CDR3 DNA reads TGTGCCAGCGACGGGGGGACCGGGGAGCTGTTTTTT.

This chain uses TRBV4-3 with TRBJ2-3; tentatively, D is TRBD2 (6 bases). V was shortened by 0 bases and J by 1 base, with 17 bases between the two germline ends. This CDR3 contains 18 residues. From germline, CDR1 is LGHNA and CDR2 YSLEER. The CDR3 sequence is CASSQDDRGGRGTDTQYF. CDR3 DNA sequence: TGCGCCAGCAGCCAAGATGACCGGGGAGGCAGGGGCACAGATACGCAGTATTTT.

This clone showed up just a few times. The chain links TRBV9 to TRBJ1-1, with a tentative D call TRBD1 (6 bases). The CDR3 consists of 14 residues. The germline V gene encodes CDR1 SGDLS and CDR2 YYNGEE. The germline V and J ends were trimmed by 2 bases and 4 bases, with 12 bases remaining between them. The CDR3, as DNA: TGTGCCAGCAGCGTTCAGGGGCAGGGCACTGAAGCTTTCTTT. Its protein is CASSVQGQGTEAFF.

The CDR3 reads CASSESQGVRNEKLFF. In DNA form, the CDR3 reads TGCGCCAGCAGTGAGTCCCAGGGCGTCCGGAATGAAAAACTGTTTTTT. This chain joins TRBV10-1 and TRBJ1-4, with D perhaps TRBD1 (5 bases). Trimming removed 0 bases at V and 5 bases at J, with 13 bases between. There are 16 residues in the CDR3. Per germline, CDR1 WNHNN and CDR2 SYGVQD (reference sequence).

This sequence joins TRBV19 and TRBJ1-2; possibly TRBD1 for D (5 bases). Germline CDR1 LNHDA, CDR2 SQIVND (reference sequence). The CDR3 sequence is 15 residues long. V was trimmed by 2 bases and J by 1 base, leaving 11 bases between them. As DNA, the CDR3 is TGTGCCAGTAGTATACCAAGGACACGTAACTATGGCTACACCTTC. Amino acid sequence: CASSIPRTRNYGYTF.

A few counts support this clone. The V and J genes are TRBV6-4 and TRBJ2-1, with TRBD2 identical over 8 bases. After removal of 5 bases from V and 6 bases from J, the junction contained 9 bases not matched to a gene. CDR1 is MRHNA, CDR2 SNTAGT, per germline. The CDR3 totals 15 residues. CDR3 amino acids: CASSPGLEVPNEQFF. The CDR3 coding sequence is TGTGCCAGCAGTCCGGGACTAGAGGTCCCCAATGAGCAGTTCTTC.

The rearrangement links TRBV4-3 to TRBJ2-2; D possibly corresponds to TRBD2 (7 bases). This CDR3 region has 17 residues. Trimming pared 0 bases from V and 3 bases from J, leaving 14 bases between. Germline CDR1 LGHNA, CDR2 YSLEER. Here the CDR3 DNA reads TGCGCCAGCAGCCAAGATCCCCGCGGGGGCCACACCGGGGAGCTGTTTTTT. As protein: CASSQDPRGGHTGELFF.

The chain joins TRBV5-5 to TRBJ2-1, with 7 bases aligning to TRBD1. CDR1 SGHKS and CDR2 YYEKEE come from the germline V gene (reference sequence). V shed 4 bases, J shed 2 bases, and the junction held 9 bases outside the gene matches. This CDR3 region has 16 residues. Here the CDR3 reads CASSITGAGPYNEQFF. As DNA, the CDR3 is TGTGCCAGCAGCATCACAGGGGCCGGCCCCTACAATGAGCAGTTCTTC.